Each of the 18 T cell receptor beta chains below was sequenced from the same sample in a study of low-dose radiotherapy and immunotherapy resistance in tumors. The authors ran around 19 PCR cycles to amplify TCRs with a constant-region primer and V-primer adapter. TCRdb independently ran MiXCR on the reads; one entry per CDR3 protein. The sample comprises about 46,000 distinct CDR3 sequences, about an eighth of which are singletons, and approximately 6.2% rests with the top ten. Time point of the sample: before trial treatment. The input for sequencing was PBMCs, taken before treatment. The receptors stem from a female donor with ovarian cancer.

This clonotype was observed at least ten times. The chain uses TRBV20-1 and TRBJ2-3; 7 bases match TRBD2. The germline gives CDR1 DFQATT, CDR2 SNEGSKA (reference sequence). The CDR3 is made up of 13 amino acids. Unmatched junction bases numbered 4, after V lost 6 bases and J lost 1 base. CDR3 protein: CSAVRGGTDTQYF. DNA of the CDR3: TGCAGTGCCGTCCGGGGGGGCACAGATACGCAGTATTTT.

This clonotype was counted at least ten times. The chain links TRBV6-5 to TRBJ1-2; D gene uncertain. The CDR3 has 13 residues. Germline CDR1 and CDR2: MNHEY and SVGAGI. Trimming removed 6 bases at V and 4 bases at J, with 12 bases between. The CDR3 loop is CASSLTRAYGYTF. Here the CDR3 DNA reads TGTGCCAGCAGCCTTACAAGGGCCTATGGCTACACCTTC.

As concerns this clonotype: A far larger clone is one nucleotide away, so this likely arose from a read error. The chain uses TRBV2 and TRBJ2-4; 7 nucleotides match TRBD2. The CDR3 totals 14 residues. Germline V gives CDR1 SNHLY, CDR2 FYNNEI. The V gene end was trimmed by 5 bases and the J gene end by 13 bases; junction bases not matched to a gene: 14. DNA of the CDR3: TGTGCCAGCAGTTCTAGCGGAACCTACAATGAGCAGTACTTC. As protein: CASSSSGTYNEQYF. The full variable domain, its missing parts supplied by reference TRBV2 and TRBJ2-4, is EPEVTQTPSHQVTQMGQEVILRCVPISNHLYFYWYRQILGQKVEFLVSFYNNEISEKSEIFDDQFSVERPDGSNFTLKIRSTKLEDSAMYFCASSSSGTYNEQYFGAGTRLSVL.

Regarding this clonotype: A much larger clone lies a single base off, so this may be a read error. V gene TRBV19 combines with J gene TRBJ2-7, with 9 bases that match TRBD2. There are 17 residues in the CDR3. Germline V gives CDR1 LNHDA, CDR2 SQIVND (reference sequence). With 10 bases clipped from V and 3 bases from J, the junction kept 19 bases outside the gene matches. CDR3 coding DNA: TGTGCCACCAGTTATGGGACTAGCTGGACTCAGATCTACGAGCAGTACTTC. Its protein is CATSYGTSWTQIYEQYF.

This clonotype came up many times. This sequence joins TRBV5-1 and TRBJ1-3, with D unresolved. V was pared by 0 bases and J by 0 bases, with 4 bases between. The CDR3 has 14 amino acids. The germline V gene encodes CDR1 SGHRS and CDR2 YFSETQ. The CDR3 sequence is CASSLGDSGNTIYF. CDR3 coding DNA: TGCGCCAGCAGCTTGGGGGACTCTGGAAACACCATATATTTT.

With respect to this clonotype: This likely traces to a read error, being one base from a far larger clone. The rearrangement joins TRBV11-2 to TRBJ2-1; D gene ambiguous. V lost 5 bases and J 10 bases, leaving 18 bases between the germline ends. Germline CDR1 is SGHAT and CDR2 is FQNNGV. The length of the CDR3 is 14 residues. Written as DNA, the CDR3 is TGTGCCAGCAGCCGCGACGGATACCTGGACGAGCAGTTCTTC. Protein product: CASSRDGYLDEQFF.

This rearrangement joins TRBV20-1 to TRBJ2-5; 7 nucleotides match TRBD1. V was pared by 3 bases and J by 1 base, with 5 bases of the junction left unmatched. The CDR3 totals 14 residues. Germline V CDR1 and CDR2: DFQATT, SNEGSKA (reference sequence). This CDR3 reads CSARSGQTQETQYF. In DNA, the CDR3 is TGCAGTGCTAGGTCGGGACAGACCCAAGAGACCCAGTACTTC.

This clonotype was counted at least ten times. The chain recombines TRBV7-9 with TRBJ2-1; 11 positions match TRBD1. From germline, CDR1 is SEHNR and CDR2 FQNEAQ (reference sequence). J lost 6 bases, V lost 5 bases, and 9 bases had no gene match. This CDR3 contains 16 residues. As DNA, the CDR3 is TGTGCCAGCAGCCCGCCCGGGACAGGGGGTCTCAATGAGCAGTTCTTC. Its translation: CASSPPGTGGLNEQFF.

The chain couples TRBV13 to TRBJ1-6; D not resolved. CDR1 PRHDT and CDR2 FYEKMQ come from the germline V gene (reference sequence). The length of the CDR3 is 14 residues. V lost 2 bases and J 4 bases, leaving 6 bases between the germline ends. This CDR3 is CASSLSSYNSPLHF. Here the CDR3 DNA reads TGTGCCAGCAGCTTATCCAGTTATAATTCACCCCTCCACTTT.

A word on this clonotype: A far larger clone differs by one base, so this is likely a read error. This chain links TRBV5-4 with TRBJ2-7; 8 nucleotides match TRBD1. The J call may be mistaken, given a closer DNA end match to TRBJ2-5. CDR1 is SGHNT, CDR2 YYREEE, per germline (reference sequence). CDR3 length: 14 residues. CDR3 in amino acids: CASSPGQVGKTQYF. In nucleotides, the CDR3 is TGTGCCAGCAGCCCGGGACAGGTAGGAAAGACCCAGTACTTC.

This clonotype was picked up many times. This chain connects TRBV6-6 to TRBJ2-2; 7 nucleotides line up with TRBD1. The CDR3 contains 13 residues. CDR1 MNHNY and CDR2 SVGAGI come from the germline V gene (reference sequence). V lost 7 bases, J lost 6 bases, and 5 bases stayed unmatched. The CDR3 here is CASKYRGAGELFF. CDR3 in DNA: TGTGCCAGCAAATACAGGGGAGCCGGGGAGCTGTTTTTT.

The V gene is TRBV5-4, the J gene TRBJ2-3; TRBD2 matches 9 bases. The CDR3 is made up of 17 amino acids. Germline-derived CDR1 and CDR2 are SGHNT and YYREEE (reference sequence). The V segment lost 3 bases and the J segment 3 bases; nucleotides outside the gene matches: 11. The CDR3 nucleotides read TGTGCCAGCAGCTCCCGTGGCGGGGGGGCCGGGACAGATACGCAGTATTTT. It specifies CASSSRGGGAGTDTQYF.

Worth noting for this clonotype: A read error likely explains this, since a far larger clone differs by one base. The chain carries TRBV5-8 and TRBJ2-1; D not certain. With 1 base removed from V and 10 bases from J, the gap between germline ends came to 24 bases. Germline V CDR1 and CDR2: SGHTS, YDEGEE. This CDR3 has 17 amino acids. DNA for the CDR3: TGTGCCAGCAGCTTGCGGCTCGGGCTGCGGAGCTCCTACGAGCAGTTCTTC. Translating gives CASSLRLGLRSSYEQFF.

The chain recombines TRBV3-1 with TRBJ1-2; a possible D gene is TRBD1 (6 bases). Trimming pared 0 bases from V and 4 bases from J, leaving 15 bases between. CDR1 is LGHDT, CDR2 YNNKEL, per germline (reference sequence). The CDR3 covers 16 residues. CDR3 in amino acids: CASSQDSLTGLYGYTF. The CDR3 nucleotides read TGTGCCAGCAGCCAAGATTCTTTGACAGGCCTCTATGGCTACACCTTC.

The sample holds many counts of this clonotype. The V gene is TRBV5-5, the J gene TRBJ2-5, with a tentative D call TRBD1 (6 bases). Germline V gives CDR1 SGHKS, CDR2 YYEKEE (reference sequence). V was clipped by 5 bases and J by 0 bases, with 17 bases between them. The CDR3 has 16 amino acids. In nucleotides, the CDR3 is TGTGCCAGCAGTGATTTGGGGGCAAAGTACCAAGAGACCCAGTACTTC. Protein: CASSDLGAKYQETQYF.

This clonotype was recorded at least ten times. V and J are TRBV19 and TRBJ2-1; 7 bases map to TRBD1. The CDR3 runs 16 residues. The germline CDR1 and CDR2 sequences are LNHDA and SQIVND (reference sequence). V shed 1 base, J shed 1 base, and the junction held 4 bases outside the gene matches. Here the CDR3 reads CASSIGNRGSYNEQFF. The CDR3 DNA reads TGTGCCAGTAGTATAGGAAACAGGGGTTCCTACAATGAGCAGTTCTTC. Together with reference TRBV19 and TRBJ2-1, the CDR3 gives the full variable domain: DGGITQSPKYLFRKEGQNVTLSCEQNLNHDAMYWYRQDPGQGLRLIYYSQIVNDFQKGDIAEGYSVSREKKESFPLTVTSAQKNPTAFYLCASSIGNRGSYNEQFFGPGTRLTVL.

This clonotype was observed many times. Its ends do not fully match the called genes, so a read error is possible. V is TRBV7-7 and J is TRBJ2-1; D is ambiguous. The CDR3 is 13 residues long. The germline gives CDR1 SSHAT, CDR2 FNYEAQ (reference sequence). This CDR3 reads CASSLSLSEEQFF. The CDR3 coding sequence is TGTGCTAGCAGCTTATCCCTCTCTGAGGAGCAGTTCTTC.

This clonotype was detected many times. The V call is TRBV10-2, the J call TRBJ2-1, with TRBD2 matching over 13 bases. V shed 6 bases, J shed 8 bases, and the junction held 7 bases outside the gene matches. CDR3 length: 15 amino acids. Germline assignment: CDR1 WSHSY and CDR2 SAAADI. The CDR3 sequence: CASSLTSGGEDEQFF. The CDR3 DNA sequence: TGCGCCAGCAGCCTCACTAGCGGGGGGGAGGATGAGCAGTTCTTC.